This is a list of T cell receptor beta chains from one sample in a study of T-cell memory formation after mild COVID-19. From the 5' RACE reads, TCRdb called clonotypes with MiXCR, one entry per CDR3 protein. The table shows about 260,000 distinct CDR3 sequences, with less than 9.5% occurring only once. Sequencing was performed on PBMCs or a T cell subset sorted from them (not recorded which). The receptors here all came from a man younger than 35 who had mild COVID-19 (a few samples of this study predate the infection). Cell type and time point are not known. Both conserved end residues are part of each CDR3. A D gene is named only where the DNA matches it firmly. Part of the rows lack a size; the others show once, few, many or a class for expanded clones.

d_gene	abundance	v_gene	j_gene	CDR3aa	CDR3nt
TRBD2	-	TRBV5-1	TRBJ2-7	CASSFGTSFYEQYF	TGCGCCAGCAGCTTCGGGACTAGCTTCTACGAGCAGTACTTC
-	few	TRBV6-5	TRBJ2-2	CASSYSPGPTNTGELFF	TGTGCCAGCAGTTACTCCCCGGGGCCAACGAACACCGGGGAGCTGTTTTTT
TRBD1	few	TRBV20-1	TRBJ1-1	CSASGQTNTEAFF	TGCAGTGCGTCGGGACAGACGAACACTGAAGCTTTCTTT
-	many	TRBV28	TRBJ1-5	CASSLGRNNQPQHF	TGTGCCAGCAGTTTAGGTCGGAATAATCAGCCCCAGCATTTT
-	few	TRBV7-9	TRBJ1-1	CASSQGWGNTEAFF	TGTGCCAGCAGCCAGGGGTGGGGGAACACTGAAGCTTTCTTT
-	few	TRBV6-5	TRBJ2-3	CASISETTDTQYF	TGTGCCAGCATCAGTGAGACGACAGATACGCAGTATTTT
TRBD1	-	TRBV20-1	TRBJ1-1	CSAGTTGENTEAFF	TGCAGTGCTGGAACGACAGGGGAGAACACTGAAGCTTTCTTT
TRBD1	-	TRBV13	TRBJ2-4	CASSFQGGRLNIQYF	TGTGCCAGCAGCTTTCAAGGGGGCAGGTTAAACATTCAGTACTTC
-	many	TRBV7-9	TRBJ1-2	CASSLGGGAAYGYTF	TGTGCCAGCAGCTTGGGGGGCGGGGCCGCCTATGGCTACACCTTC
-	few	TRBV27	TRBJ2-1	CASGRAGSVEQFF	TGTGCCAGCGGTCGGGCAGGTTCGGTCGAGCAGTTCTTC
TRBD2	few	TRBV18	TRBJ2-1	CASSLTSGGGNEQFF	TGTGCCAGCTCACTAACTAGCGGGGGCGGCAATGAGCAGTTCTTC
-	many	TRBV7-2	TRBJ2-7	CAAAGGPGSYEQYF	TGTGCCGCGGCCGGGGGACCCGGGTCCTACGAGCAGTACTTC
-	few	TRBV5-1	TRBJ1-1	CASSLHRNGPEAFF	TGCGCCAGCAGCTTGCACAGGAACGGACCCGAAGCTTTCTTT
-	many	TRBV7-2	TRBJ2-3	CASSYLSSTQYF	TGTGCCAGCAGCTACCTGAGCAGTACGCAGTATTTT
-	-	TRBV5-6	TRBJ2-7	CASSLVGDLSYEQYF	TGTGCCAGCAGCTTGGTGGGGGACCTGTCCTACGAGCAGTACTTC
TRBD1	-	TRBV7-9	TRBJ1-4	CASSSEGQGTNEKLFF	TGTGCCAGCAGCTCAGAGGGACAGGGGACTAATGAAAAACTGTTTTTT
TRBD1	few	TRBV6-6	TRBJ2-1	CASSPGGAGPYNEQFF	TGTGCCAGCAGTCCAGGGGGCGCAGGGCCCTACAATGAGCAGTTCTTC
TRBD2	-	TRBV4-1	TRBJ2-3	CASSQGGAGVLSSTDTQYF	TGCGCCAGCAGCCAAGGTGGGGCGGGAGTACTCTCTAGCACAGATACGCAGTATTTT
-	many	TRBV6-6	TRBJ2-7	CASSAGPIEQYF	TGTGCCAGCTCCGCCGGACCGATCGAGCAGTACTTC
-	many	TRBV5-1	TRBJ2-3	CASSSTLDTQYF	TGCGCCAGCAGCTCCACTCTAGATACGCAGTATTTT
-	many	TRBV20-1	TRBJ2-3	CSAPNRDSTDTQYF	TGCAGTGCTCCTAACCGGGACAGCACAGATACGCAGTATTTT
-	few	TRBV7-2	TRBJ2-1	CASSLLAGDEQFF	TGTGCCAGCAGCTTACTGGCGGGTGATGAGCAGTTCTTC
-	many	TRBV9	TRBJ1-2	CASSSTTRDGYTF	TGTGCCAGCAGCAGCACCACAAGGGACGGCTACACCTTC
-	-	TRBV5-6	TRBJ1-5	CASSLIDRPNQPQHF	TGTGCCAGCAGCTTGATCGACAGGCCCAATCAGCCCCAGCATTTT
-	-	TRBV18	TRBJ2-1	CASFKRQDLYNEQFF	TGTGCCAGCTTTAAACGACAGGACCTGTACAATGAGCAGTTCTTC
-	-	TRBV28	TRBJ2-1	CASSLWGHEQFF	TGTGCCAGCAGTTTATGGGGCCATGAGCAGTTCTTC
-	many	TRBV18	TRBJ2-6	CASSLDWGANVLTF	TGTGCCAGCTCACTCGACTGGGGGGCCAACGTCCTGACTTTC
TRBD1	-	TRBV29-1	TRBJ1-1	CSVQGGNTEAFF	TGCAGCGTTCAGGGGGGGAACACTGAAGCTTTCTTT
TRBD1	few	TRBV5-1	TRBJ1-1	CASSFHIRGMNTEAFF	TGCGCCAGCAGCTTTCACATCAGGGGGATGAACACTGAAGCTTTCTTT
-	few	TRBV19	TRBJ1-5	CASSTTGGSIQPQHF	TGTGCCAGTAGCACCACGGGGGGCTCCATTCAGCCCCAGCATTTT
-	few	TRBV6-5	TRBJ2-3	CASSYRGWGGDTDTQYF	TGTGCCAGCAGTTACCGGGGCTGGGGCGGGGACACAGATACGCAGTATTTT